These 17 T cell receptor beta chains were sequenced from one sample in a study of shared clonotypes between healthy human individuals (dated by TCRdb to 2020 to 2021). CD8 naive samples were obtained by positive selection for CCR7 among CD45RO-negative cells, yielding a CD45RA+CCR7+ population from which TemRA cells were excluded. Receptors were amplified or captured by the immunoSEQ multiplex PCR assay. TCRdb carries this immuneACCESS record with in-frame sequences only. Its versions omit some clonotypes, under half of them owing to an unresolved V gene in the studies checked, with the rest unexplained. This sample comprises approximately 600,000 clones, 85% to 95% of them detected only once. Over 0.095% of the sample is held by the ten biggest clonotypes. The source material was naive CD8+ T cells sorted from blood. The sample's cell subset or site label, in plain terms: CD45RA+CCR7+. The receptors here all came from a woman aged 25 to 45 in good health.

J is TRBJ1-2 and V is TRBV6-9; D unresolved. Between the trimmed V and J ends, which lost 2 bases and 5 bases, there was a span of 9 bases. This CDR3 contains 13 residues. Germline V gene lookup returns CDR1 MNHGY and CDR2 SVAAGI. Here the CDR3 reads CASSYKGQYGYTF. The CDR3 DNA reads as TGTGCCAGCAGTTATAAAGGGCAGTATGGCTACACCTTC.

This sequence joins TRBV6-6 and TRBJ2-7; D call uncertain. Germline V gives CDR1 MNHNY, CDR2 SVGAGI (reference sequence). This CDR3 is built from 14 residues. V was trimmed by 2 bases and J by 2 bases, leaving 10 bases between them. The CDR3 region is CASSYTSPAYEQYF. In DNA form, the CDR3 reads TGTGCCAGCAGTTACACGTCACCAGCCTACGAGCAGTACTTC.

The genes are TRBV19 and TRBJ2-7; the D call may be TRBD1 or TRBD2 (5 bases each). Per the germline V gene, CDR1 is LNHDA and CDR2 is SQIVND (reference sequence). This CDR3 is 15 amino acids long. The germline V and J ends were trimmed by 3 bases and 2 bases, with 14 bases remaining between them. CDR3 nucleotide sequence: TGTGCCAGTAGTATCTGGGACGGAGAACCCTACGAGCAGTACTTC. It is translated as CASSIWDGEPYEQYF.

The J gene is TRBJ2-2, the V gene TRBV5-6, with 14 bases aligning to TRBD2. This CDR3 is built from 16 residues. Germline CDR1 and CDR2: SGHDT and YYEEEE. Losses at the gene ends were 4 bases for V and 4 bases for J; bases not matched to a gene: 3. The chain's CDR3 is CASSGGLAGVTGELFF. The DNA for the CDR3 is TGTGCCAGCAGCGGGGGACTAGCGGGAGTCACCGGGGAGCTGTTTTTT.

This chain links TRBV15 with TRBJ2-3; TRBD1 agrees at 8 bases. This CDR3 comprises 14 residues. Per the germline V gene, CDR1 is LNHNV and CDR2 is YYDKDF (reference sequence). Unmatched junction bases numbered 9, after V lost 9 bases and J lost 4 bases. The CDR3 nucleotides read TGTGCCACTAAAGACAGGGGTGGCGCAGATACGCAGTATTTT. Protein product: CATKDRGGADTQYF.

The rearrangement joins TRBV30 to TRBJ2-7, with 7 nucleotides matching TRBD1. The CDR3 length is 12 residues. V shed 8 bases, J shed 3 bases, and the junction held 7 bases outside the gene matches. CDR1 GTSNPN and CDR2 SVGIG come from the germline V gene (reference sequence). DNA for the CDR3: TGTGCCCTCAAGGACAGGTTCTACGAGCAGTACTTC. It yields the protein CALKDRFYEQYF.

In its sample, this clone was seen once. V is TRBV27 and J is TRBJ2-7, with 10 nucleotides matching TRBD2. The V gene's germline CDR1 is MNHEY and CDR2 SMNVEV (reference sequence). V shed 5 bases, J shed 5 bases, and the junction held 9 bases outside the gene matches. This CDR3 spans 15 amino acids. CDR3 coding DNA: TGTGCCAGCAGTCCCTTCCTAGCGGGAGATAACGAGCAGTACTTC. This sequence encodes CASSPFLAGDNEQYF.

The gene calls are TRBV6-1 and TRBJ1-2, with D perhaps matching TRBD1 (5 bases). The CDR3 has 12 residues. Trimming left V 10 bases short and J 6 bases short, with 15 bases between. In germline, CDR1 is MNHNS, CDR2 SASEGT. CDR3 sequence: CATRGNMDGYTF. The DNA for the CDR3 is TGTGCCACGAGGGGTAATATGGATGGCTACACCTTC.

The chain recombines TRBV2 with TRBJ2-2; tentative D call: TRBD2 (6 bases). Trimming pared 2 bases from V and 7 bases from J, leaving 14 bases between. Germline V lookup: CDR1 SNHLY, CDR2 FYNNEI. The CDR3 has 15 residues. CDR3 region: CASSEWAEGYGELFF. The CDR3 DNA is TGTGCCAGCAGTGAATGGGCGGAGGGGTACGGGGAGCTGTTTTTT.

The chain uses TRBV7-6 and TRBJ2-7; tentative D call: TRBD1 (6 bases). The ends were cut back, 1 base at V and 2 bases at J, with 6 bases in the middle. The germline V gene has CDR1 SGHVS and CDR2 FNYEAQ. This CDR3 is built from 13 residues. CDR3 region: CASSLEGAYEQYF. CDR3 bases: TGTGCCAGCAGCTTAGAGGGGGCCTACGAGCAGTACTTC.

The CDR3 sequence is CASSESEQFQHIYGYTF. The CDR3 coding sequence is TGCGCCAGCAGTGAGTCGGAGCAGTTTCAACACATCTATGGCTACACCTTC. This rearrangement joins TRBV10-2 to TRBJ1-2; D remains unclear. CDR1 and CDR2 (germline): WSHSY, SAAADI. V was shortened by 0 bases and J by 4 bases, with 18 bases between the two germline ends. This CDR3 is built from 17 residues.

The rearrangement links TRBV5-6 to TRBJ2-4, with a possible D match to TRBD2 (6 bases). The V gene's germline CDR1 is SGHDT and CDR2 YYEEEE. The CDR3 has 14 residues. V shed 0 bases and J shed 8 bases, with 12 bases lying between them. CDR3 protein: CASSLGLASDIQYF. In DNA form, the CDR3 reads TGTGCCAGCAGCTTGGGGCTAGCGAGTGACATTCAGTACTTC.

The rearrangement uses TRBV4-2 and TRBJ2-3; TRBD2 is a possible D gene (6 bases). Trimming shortened V by 4 bases and J by 0 bases, and 17 bases separated the two germline ends. There are 17 residues in the CDR3. Germline V gene data show CDR1 as LGHNA and CDR2 as YNFKEQ. The CDR3 region is CASSPSGAFLSTDTQYF. In nucleotides, the CDR3 is TGTGCCAGCAGCCCATCGGGAGCGTTTTTAAGCACAGATACGCAGTATTTT.

This rearrangement joins TRBV28 to TRBJ2-7, with D unresolved. The germline CDR1 and CDR2 sequences are MDHEN and SYDVKM. The CDR3 spans 10 residues. V lost 8 bases, J lost 3 bases, and 5 bases lay in between. The CDR3 spells CASADYEQYF. CDR3 nucleotides: TGTGCCAGCGCTGACTACGAGCAGTACTTC. Drawing the rest from reference TRBV28 and TRBJ2-7, the complete variable domain is DVKVTQSSRYLVKRTGEKVFLECVQDMDHENMFWYRQDPGLGLRLIYFSYDVKMKEKGDIPEGYSVSREKKERFSLILESASTNQTSMYLCASADYEQYFGPGTRLTVT.

Points on this clone: At one end the junction does not follow the germline gene, possibly because of a read error. The chain has TRBV23-1 and TRBJ2-7, with a possible D match to TRBD1 (5 bases). TRBV23-1 is designated an ORF whose function remains uncertain. CDR3 length: 13 residues. CDR3 DNA: TGCGCCAGCGTACCTCGGACAACCTACGGGCAGTACTTC. It translates to CASVPRTTYGQYF.

The chain has TRBV5-1 and TRBJ2-2; D gene unclear. V was shortened by 5 bases and J by 8 bases, with 13 bases between the two germline ends. The CDR3 is 13 amino acids. Germline V gene sequence: CDR1 SGHRS, CDR2 YFSETQ. CDR3 bases: TGCGCCAGCAGAGCAGGTCGAGTTGGGGAGCTGTTTTTT. It yields the protein CASRAGRVGELFF.

The chain uses TRBV7-9 and TRBJ2-1, with 7 bases that match TRBD2. Germline CDR1 SEHNR, CDR2 FQNEAQ (reference sequence). V was pared by 4 bases and J by 8 bases, with 23 bases of the junction left unmatched. This CDR3 spans 19 amino acids. In DNA form, the CDR3 reads TGTGCCAGCAGCTCCCCGTTATCGGGTAGCGGGTGGGCCATCCATGAGCAGTTCTTC. It specifies CASSSPLSGSGWAIHEQFF.